The next 18 T cell receptor beta chains were all read from a single sample in a study of OX40 agonist ivuxolimab in advanced cancers. Assay: immunoSEQ multiplex PCR; the TCRdb copy retains only in-frame clones and omits some. The table lists tens of thousands of clones, roughly 92% of them singletons. Sequenced here: CD4+ or CD8+ T cells sorted from blood, sampled in a trial of the OX40 agonist ivuxolimab. The receptors come from an adult with an advanced solid tumor such as melanoma, head and neck, liver or kidney cancer.

The chain links TRBV11-3 to TRBJ1-2; 8 nucleotides agree with TRBD1. V shed 6 bases, J shed 6 bases, and the junction held 12 bases outside the gene matches. The CDR3 covers 15 residues. CDR1 is SGHNT and CDR2 is YENEEA in the germline V gene. CDR3 nucleotides: TGTGCCAGCAGTCGTGCCAGACAGGGGCGGGATGGCTACACCTTC. Its translation: CASSRARQGRDGYTF. Drawing the rest from reference TRBV11-3 and TRBJ1-2, the complete variable domain is EAGVVQSPRYKIIEKKQPVAFWCNPISGHNTLYWYLQNLGQGPELLIRYENEEAVDDSQLPKDRFSAERLKGVDSTLKIQPAELGDSAVYLCASSRARQGRDGYTFGSGTRLTVV.

The chain links TRBV7-8 to TRBJ1-1; D is undetermined. The V and J ends lost 5 bases and 8 bases respectively, with 15 bases between them. This CDR3 has 13 residues. Germline V gene sequence: CDR1 SGHVS, CDR2 FQNEAQ. The CDR3 nucleotides are TGTGCCAGCAGCCGGGAGGTGACCGGCGAAGCTTTCTTT. Translated, it gives CASSREVTGEAFF.

The chain uses TRBV5-6 and TRBJ2-3, with 14 bases identical to TRBD2. Unmatched junction bases numbered 7, after V lost 3 bases and J lost 1 base. This CDR3 spans 18 amino acids. Per germline, CDR1 SGHDT and CDR2 YYEEEE. The chain's CDR3 is CASSSGTSGSVGTDTQYF. The CDR3 DNA is TGTGCCAGCAGCTCCGGGACTAGCGGGAGTGTTGGCACAGATACGCAGTATTTT.

CDR3 loop: CAISSGLAVPYEQYF. For the CDR3, the DNA is TGTGCCATCAGCTCGGGACTAGCGGTCCCCTACGAGCAGTACTTC. The J gene is TRBJ2-7, the V gene TRBV10-3; TRBD2 agrees at 11 bases. The CDR3 is made up of 15 amino acids. Germline loops: CDR1 ENHRY, CDR2 SYGVKD. Germline trimming cut 6 bases from V and 2 bases from J; bases unmatched to any gene: 6.

V usage is TRBV10-3 and J usage is TRBJ2-7, with D hard to call. The germline V gene has CDR1 ENHRY and CDR2 SYGVKD. The CDR3 has 11 residues. Trimming pared 6 bases from V and 2 bases from J, leaving 5 bases between. CDR3 residues: CAISEAYEQYF. The CDR3 bases are TGTGCCATCAGCGAGGCCTACGAGCAGTACTTC.

This clone was seen a single time. CDR3 sequence: CAIHVTGPKGGYTF. CDR3 nucleotides: TGTGCCATCCATGTGACGGGCCCCAAGGGTGGCTACACCTTC. The chain carries TRBV28 and TRBJ1-2; no firm D call. The CDR3 sequence is 14 residues long. The germline V gene encodes CDR1 MDHEN and CDR2 SYDVKM. Deletions cut 10 bases from V and 7 bases from J, with 22 bases between.

The rearrangement links TRBV29-1 to TRBJ2-1; no reliable D call. This CDR3 is 14 amino acids long. Germline CDR1 is SQVTM and CDR2 is ANQGSEA. Trimming removed 4 bases at V and 3 bases at J, with 13 bases between. CDR3 sequence reads: CSVALTRFYNEQFF. The DNA of the CDR3 is TGCAGCGTTGCATTGACAAGATTCTACAATGAGCAGTTCTTC.

The sample holds one count of this clone. The chain carries TRBV7-2 and TRBJ2-5; tentatively, D is TRBD1 (6 bases). The V gene lost 1 base and the J gene lost 2 bases, with 11 bases spanning the gap. This CDR3 spans 15 amino acids. CDR1 is SGHTA and CDR2 is FQGNSA in the germline V gene. The CDR3 here is CASSLVGTKQETQYF. CDR3 sequence (DNA): TGTGCCAGCAGCTTAGTGGGGACAAAACAAGAGACCCAGTACTTC.

V gene TRBV7-2 combines with J gene TRBJ2-1, with D perhaps matching TRBD1 (5 bases). The germline gives CDR1 SGHTA, CDR2 FQGNSA. V was trimmed by 10 bases and J by 0 bases, leaving 16 bases between them. CDR3 size: 15 residues. CDR3 region: CATRIGDSSYNEQFF. The CDR3 DNA follows: TGTGCCACCCGAATAGGGGATAGCTCCTACAATGAGCAGTTCTTC.

J is TRBJ1-5 and V is TRBV4-3; D gene ambiguous. The CDR3 is made up of 15 amino acids. The germline CDR1 and CDR2 sequences are LGHNA and YSLEER. The V gene lost 0 bases and the J gene lost 5 bases, with 11 bases spanning the gap. DNA of the CDR3: TGCGCCAGCAGCCAAGAATTAGGGAACTATCAGCCCCAGCATTTT. Residues: CASSQELGNYQPQHF.

The rearrangement uses TRBV14 and TRBJ2-7, with D possibly TRBD2 on 6 matching bases. The germline V and J ends were trimmed by 0 bases and 6 bases, with 21 bases remaining between them. In germline, CDR1 is SGHDN, CDR2 FVKESK. The CDR3 is 17 amino acids. This CDR3 reads CASSQDWGGGLAGEQYF. The CDR3 DNA follows: TGTGCCAGCAGCCAAGACTGGGGAGGTGGCCTAGCCGGCGAGCAGTACTTC.

The rearrangement links TRBV6-6 to TRBJ1-3; possibly TRBD1 for D (6 bases). Trimming left V 6 bases short and J 0 bases short, with 15 bases between. CDR3 size: 16 residues. Looked up from germline, CDR1 is MNHNY and CDR2 is SVGAGI (reference sequence). CDR3 residues: CASRSRDTYSGNTIYF. The CDR3 bases are TGTGCCAGCAGGTCCCGGGACACCTACTCTGGAAACACCATATATTTT.

This clone was found once. The chain has TRBV19 and TRBJ2-3; D ambiguous. Trimming took off 2 bases at V and 2 bases at J, with 8 bases between the two ends. The CDR3 covers 14 residues. CDR1 is LNHDA, CDR2 SQIVND, per germline (reference sequence). CDR3 amino acids: CASSIQQHTDTQYF. The CDR3 DNA sequence: TGTGCCAGTAGTATACAGCAGCACACAGATACGCAGTATTTT. Full variable domain (rest looked up from reference TRBV19 and TRBJ2-3): DGGITQSPKYLFRKEGQNVTLSCEQNLNHDAMYWYRQDPGQGLRLIYYSQIVNDFQKGDIAEGYSVSREKKESFPLTVTSAQKNPTAFYLCASSIQQHTDTQYFGPGTRLTVL.

V gene TRBV5-1 combines with J gene TRBJ2-3; D might be TRBD1 (7 bases). Deletions cut 2 bases from V and 4 bases from J, with 14 bases between. The CDR3 length is 15 residues. The germline CDR1 and CDR2 sequences are SGHRS and YFSETQ. As DNA, the CDR3 is TGCGCCAGCAGCTTAGGGCAGGGGGGCCCAGATACGCAGTATTTT. This gives the protein CASSLGQGGPDTQYF.

The chain recombines TRBV23-1 with TRBJ2-7; D is perhaps TRBD1 or TRBD2 (5 bases each). TRBV23-1 is sorted into the ORF group, with uncertain function. V was pared by 10 bases and J by 3 bases, with 19 bases between. The CDR3 is 14 amino acids. Written as DNA, the CDR3 is TGCGCCACCACCAATAGGGGACCCTACTACGAGCAGTACTTC. This translates into CATTNRGPYYEQYF.

The V and J genes are TRBV19 and TRBJ1-1, with D uncertain. The germline V gene has CDR1 LNHDA and CDR2 SQIVND (reference sequence). The CDR3 contains 15 residues. The ends were cut back, 5 bases at V and 0 bases at J, with 13 bases in the middle. The CDR3 loop is CASSGLGAMNTEAFF. CDR3 DNA sequence: TGTGCCAGTAGTGGATTAGGAGCCATGAACACTGAAGCTTTCTTT.

This clone was observed a few times. This chain connects TRBV7-2 to TRBJ1-1; 7 bases map to TRBD1. The V segment lost 3 bases and the J segment 9 bases; nucleotides outside the gene matches: 4. The germline V gene has CDR1 SGHTA and CDR2 FQGNSA. The CDR3 totals 12 residues. The CDR3 DNA is TGTGCCAGCAGCTTCGGGACAGACCAAGCTTTCTTT. As protein: CASSFGTDQAFF. Looking up the rest from reference TRBV7-2 and TRBJ1-1 gives the full variable domain: GAGVSQSPSNKVTEKGKDVELRCDPISGHTALYWYRQSLGQGLEFLIYFQGNSAPDKSGLPSDRFSAERTGGSVSTLTIQRTQQEDSAVYLCASSFGTDQAFFGQGTRLTVV.

A word on this clone: The same CDR3 arises from other DNA sequences in this sample as well. This chain uses TRBV28 with TRBJ2-7; 7 nucleotides line up with TRBD1. Germline CDR1 and CDR2: MDHEN and SYDVKM. CDR3 length: 13 amino acids. The V and J ends lost 6 bases and 2 bases, in that order; junction bases with no gene match: 4. DNA of the CDR3: TGTGCCAGCAGCAGGGACAGACCCTACGAGCAGTACTTC. Translating it yields CASSRDRPYEQYF.